This entry features one TCR beta chain sequence. This entry comes from a study of control samples from healthy donors and cancer patients. Sequencing was performed with immunoSEQ multiplex PCR; in TCRdb, only in-frame clones are kept and a portion is missing. This sample has about 18,000 clones, with 86% found just once. The source of this sequence is an older woman with colorectal cancer. The specimen sequenced was PBMCs.

The CDR3 nucleotides read TGTGCCAGCAGCCACCAGTATTCACCCCTCCACTTT. This sequence encodes CASSHQYSPLHF. V and J are TRBV7-8 and TRBJ1-6; D is undetermined. The CDR3 sequence is 12 residues long. Per the germline V gene, CDR1 is SGHVS and CDR2 is FQNEAQ. V lost 5 bases and J lost 8, with 7 bases in between.